The next 8 T cell receptor beta chains were all read from a single sample in a study of human T cells and chemical hapten exposure. TCRdb re-derived calls from the RACE reads in MiXCR, one entry per CDR3 protein. Of around 340,000 distinct CDR3 sequences listed, under 8% are singletons. Sample time point: patch test 1, 2 weeks after DPC sensitization. This sample's treatment: therapeutic diphenylcyclopropenone sensitization with weekly scalp DPC. This specimen was whole blood, taken in connection with sensitization to the hapten diphenylcyclopropenone (DPC). The receptors originated from a young woman with alopecia areata. Some clones in this sample may be carry-over from other donors' samples.

This clonotype was found once. A much larger clone sits a single nucleotide away, making a read error possible. The V gene is TRBV7-8, the J gene TRBJ2-3; D unresolved. The CDR3 is 17 residues long. Germline V lookup: CDR1 SGHVS, CDR2 FQNEAQ. The CDR3 here is CASSLVGRLDPAGTRYF. In DNA, the CDR3 is TGTGCCAGCAGCTTAGTAGGACGTCTGGATCCTGCCGGTACGCGGTATTTT. Looking up the rest from reference TRBV7-8 and TRBJ2-3 gives the full variable domain: GAGVSQSPRYKVAKRGQDVALRCDPISGHVSLFWYQQALGQGPEFLTYFQNEAQLDKSGLPSDRFFAERPEGSVSTLKIQRTQQEDSAVYLCASSLVGRLDPAGTRYFGPGTRLTVL.

This clonotype showed up many times. The chain combines TRBV29-1 with TRBJ2-7, with TRBD1 identical over 10 bases. The length of the CDR3 is 15 residues. The V gene's germline CDR1 is SQVTM and CDR2 ANQGSEA. V lost 6 bases to trimming and J lost 2 bases; unmatched junction nucleotides: 10. The CDR3 loop is CSVSGQGGPTYEQYF. As DNA, the CDR3 is TGCAGCGTCTCAGGACAGGGGGGCCCCACCTACGAGCAGTACTTC.

This clonotype has a count of ten or more. The rearrangement uses TRBV3-1 and TRBJ2-2, with D uncertain. The CDR3 extends over 14 amino acids. Trimming removed 6 bases at V and 1 base at J, with 9 bases between. Germline assignment: CDR1 LGHDT and CDR2 YNNKEL (reference sequence). The DNA for the CDR3 is TGTGCCAGCAGATCGGGCATGAACACCGGGGAGCTGTTTTTT. This gives the protein CASRSGMNTGELFF.

This clonotype was seen a few times. The V and J genes are TRBV28 and TRBJ1-4; TRBD1 matches 8 bases. V trimming: 5 bases; J trimming: 7 bases; junction bases outside the gene matches: 3. The length of the CDR3 is 13 residues. Germline V lookup: CDR1 MDHEN, CDR2 SYDVKM. The CDR3, as DNA: TGTGCCAGCAGTACAGGGGGAAGTGAAAAACTGTTTTTT. Translated: CASSTGGSEKLFF.

The CDR3 loop is CASSHDGTENQPQHF. DNA for the CDR3: TGCGCCAGCAGCCATGACGGGACAGAAAATCAGCCCCAGCATTTT. The chain uses TRBV4-3 and TRBJ1-5; the match to TRBD1 covers 7 bases. CDR1 and CDR2 from the germline V gene are LGHNA and YSLEER. CDR3 length equals 15 residues. J lost 4 bases, V lost 3 bases, and 6 bases had no gene match.

This clonotype was counted only a few times. The V call is TRBV5-1, the J call TRBJ2-3; the match to TRBD1 covers 11 bases. There are 13 residues in the CDR3. V was pared by 8 bases and J by 6 bases, with 5 bases of the junction left unmatched. Germline loops: CDR1 SGHRS, CDR2 YFSETQ. As DNA, the CDR3 is TGCGCCAGTAAGCGGGACAGGGGGGATACGCAGTATTTT. This encodes CASKRDRGDTQYF.

This chain uses TRBV28 with TRBJ1-1, with 9 positions matching TRBD1. CDR3 length: 15 amino acids. Germline CDR1 MDHEN, CDR2 SYDVKM. J gave up 6 bases and V 6 bases, and 11 bases lay outside the gene matches. This CDR3 reads CASRSPGQGSAEAFF. DNA of the CDR3: TGTGCCAGCAGATCACCGGGACAGGGAAGCGCTGAAGCTTTCTTT.

The chain is built from TRBV5-6 and TRBJ2-5; TRBD1 might be the D (5 bases). With 3 bases removed from V and 5 bases from J, the gap between germline ends came to 14 bases. CDR1 is SGHDT and CDR2 is YYEEEE in the germline V gene. CDR3 size: 14 residues. The CDR3 protein is CASSSRVKGETQYF. The CDR3 nucleotides are TGTGCCAGCAGCTCCCGGGTCAAGGGGGAGACCCAGTACTTC.